One and the same sample provided the 32 T cell receptor beta chains below, sequenced in a study of early T cells in non-severe SARS-CoV-2 infection. TCRdb processed the 5' RACE reads anew with MiXCR; each CDR3 protein has one entry. In the table there are 84,000 or so distinct CDR3 sequences, 9% to 13% of which are singletons. The sequenced material came from whole blood. The receptors derive from an adult who was a healthcare worker with PCR-confirmed SARS-CoV-2 infection or an uninfected control (not recorded which).

In its sample, this clonotype was seen many times. The chain has TRBV14 and TRBJ2-5, with D perhaps assigned TRBD1 or TRBD2 (6 bases each). The CDR3 sequence is 16 residues long. Germline CDR1 and CDR2: SGHDN and FVKESK. The germline V and J ends were trimmed by 3 bases and 2 bases, with 16 bases remaining between them. The CDR3 is CASSHLRGAVQETQYF. CDR3 nucleotide sequence: TGTGCCAGCAGCCATCTTAGGGGGGCCGTACAAGAGACCCAGTACTTC.

This clonotype was seen more than once but under ten times. The rearrangement joins TRBV30 to TRBJ2-1; D is uncertain. Trimming removed 4 bases at V and 8 bases at J, with 0 bases between. This CDR3 spans 8 amino acids. Germline V gene sequence: CDR1 GTSNPN, CDR2 SVGIG (reference sequence). CDR3 loop: CAWNEQFF. For the CDR3, the DNA is TGTGCCTGGAATGAGCAGTTCTTC.

The rearrangement uses TRBV5-1 and TRBJ2-1, with D uncertain. Germline V gives CDR1 SGHRS, CDR2 YFSETQ. Trimming shortened V by 2 bases and J by 5 bases, and 14 bases separated the two germline ends. The CDR3 covers 15 residues. The CDR3 DNA is TGCGCCAGCAGCTTCCGGGCCCCCGGGCACAATGAGCAGTTCTTC. It codes for CASSFRAPGHNEQFF.

This clonotype was recorded many times. The J gene is TRBJ1-2, the V gene TRBV30; 7 positions match TRBD1. The CDR3 extends over 14 amino acids. V trimming: 2 bases; J trimming: 9 bases; junction bases outside the gene matches: 12. The germline gives CDR1 GTSNPN, CDR2 SVGIG (reference sequence). The CDR3 DNA reads TGTGCCTGGAGTATTCCCGGGACAGACGGGCGCTACACCTTC. Translated: CAWSIPGTDGRYTF.

This clonotype was detected only a few times. The chain employs TRBV6-1 and TRBJ2-1; 7 nucleotides line up with TRBD2. Trimming removed 5 bases from V and 7 bases from J; junction bases left unmatched: 14. CDR1 is MNHNS and CDR2 is SASEGT in the germline V gene. CDR3 length: 16 residues. CDR3 protein: CASSSKPGGVGNEQFF. The CDR3 DNA reads as TGTGCCAGCAGTTCCAAACCGGGAGGAGTTGGGAATGAGCAGTTCTTC.

This clonotype has a count of ten or more. The chain joins TRBV14 to TRBJ2-7; TRBD1 agrees at 8 bases. CDR1 is SGHDN, CDR2 FVKESK, per germline. This CDR3 comprises 14 residues. V shed 9 bases and J 3 bases; nucleotides not matched to a gene: 10. The CDR3 bases are TGTGCCAGTGGTAAACCGGGACAGGTCTACGAGCAGTACTTC. It codes for CASGKPGQVYEQYF.

J is TRBJ1-6 and V is TRBV5-1; maybe TRBD1 (6 bases). This CDR3 is 16 amino acids long. CDR1 and CDR2 from the germline V gene are SGHRS and YFSETQ. The V end was cut by 4 bases, the J end by 7 bases, with 18 bases between. The CDR3 reads CASSPTTQGGNSPLHF. DNA for the CDR3: TGCGCCAGCAGCCCCACAACACAGGGTGGGAATTCACCCCTCCACTTT.

There are a few counts of this clonotype. The rearrangement joins TRBV11-2 to TRBJ1-4; D might be TRBD1 (5 bases). This CDR3 spans 16 amino acids. V lost 5 bases and J lost 4, with 17 bases in between. Germline V gene data show CDR1 as SGHAT and CDR2 as FQNNGV. The CDR3 loop reads CASSPGTARGNEKLFF. The CDR3 DNA reads as TGTGCCAGCAGCCCCGGGACGGCCCGGGGTAATGAAAAACTGTTTTTT.

This clonotype has only a few counts. The chain recombines TRBV25-1 with TRBJ2-7; 10 bases fit TRBD1. Trimming removed 6 bases from V and 2 bases from J; junction bases left unmatched: 4. The length of the CDR3 is 14 residues. Germline CDR1 is MGHDK and CDR2 is SYGVNS. As DNA, the CDR3 is TGTGCCAGCAGGGCGGGACAGGGGACCTACGAGCAGTACTTC. Its protein is CASRAGQGTYEQYF.

This clonotype was counted at least ten times. This chain's CDR3 is CSAQDSPYNSPLHF. CDR3 in DNA: TGCAGTGCTCAAGACAGCCCCTATAATTCACCCCTCCACTTT. The chain recombines TRBV20-1 with TRBJ1-6; maybe TRBD1 (5 bases). The CDR3 sequence is 14 residues long. From germline, CDR1 is DFQATT and CDR2 SNEGSKA (reference sequence). V lost 5 bases, J lost 2 bases, and 10 bases lay in between.

The genes are TRBV7-9 and TRBJ1-6; no reliable D call. CDR3 size: 16 residues. CDR1 and CDR2 (germline): SEHNR, FQNEAQ (reference sequence). The V and J ends lost 5 bases and 4 bases respectively, with 15 bases between them. The CDR3 nucleotides read TGTGCCAGCAGCATTTCGTGGACGGAATATAATTCACCCCTCCACTTT. Protein product: CASSISWTEYNSPLHF.

This clonotype was counted between two and nine times. This chain links TRBV7-3 with TRBJ1-2, with TRBD1 as a possible D gene (6 bases). Trimming cost V 5 bases and J 6 bases, with 19 bases left between them. The CDR3 contains 15 residues. The germline V gene has CDR1 SGHTA and CDR2 FQGTGA. CDR3: CASSPGGPPPDGYTF. The CDR3 region has the DNA TGTGCCAGCAGCCCGGGGGGGCCTCCACCTGATGGCTACACCTTC.

This clonotype was recorded many times. V gene TRBV12-2 combines with J gene TRBJ2-4; TRBD1, as called in the table, went unchecked against the DNA. TRBV12-2 is labeled a pseudogene. The CDR3 extends over 19 amino acids. The DNA of the CDR3 is TGTGCAAGTCGCTTAGCCCCCCTTCGGAGACAAGAGGCCAAAAACATTCAGTACTTC. Amino acids: CASRLAPLRRQEAKNIQYF.

The chain is built from TRBV28 and TRBJ2-3, with no clear D. The germline V gene has CDR1 MDHEN and CDR2 SYDVKM. This CDR3 has 15 residues. Deletions cut 3 bases from V and 0 bases from J, with 10 bases between. The CDR3 is CASSFGGLSTDTQYF. Written as DNA, the CDR3 is TGTGCCAGCAGTTTTGGCGGCCTTAGCACAGATACGCAGTATTTT.

At least ten counts were recorded for this clonotype. This chain uses TRBV3-1 with TRBJ1-2; no definite D call. The germline gives CDR1 LGHDT, CDR2 YNNKEL (reference sequence). This CDR3 comprises 13 residues. V was clipped by 0 bases and J by 4 bases, with 6 bases between them. The CDR3, as DNA: TGTGCCAGCAGCCAAGAAGGGTCCTATGGCTACACCTTC. This codes for CASSQEGSYGYTF. The full variable domain, completed using reference TRBV3-1 and TRBJ1-2, is DTAVSQTPKYLVTQMGNDKSIKCEQNLGHDTMYWYKQDSKKFLKIMFSYNNKELIINETVPNRFSPKSPDKAHLNLHINSLELGDSAVYFCASSQEGSYGYTFGSGTRLTVV.

This clonotype was found a few times. The V gene is TRBV29-1, the J gene TRBJ2-1; D remains ambiguous. V was shortened by 7 bases and J by 7 bases, with 11 bases between the two germline ends. Germline V gene sequence: CDR1 SQVTM, CDR2 ANQGSEA. CDR3 size: 11 residues. The CDR3 loop is CSGRNGNEQFF. The CDR3 nucleotides read TGCAGCGGCCGCAATGGGAATGAGCAGTTCTTC.

The chain combines TRBV28 with TRBJ1-6; 8 positions agree with TRBD1. J gave up 9 bases and V 6 bases, and 19 bases lay outside the gene matches. This CDR3 comprises 18 residues. Looked up from germline, CDR1 is MDHEN and CDR2 is SYDVKM. The CDR3 region has the DNA TGTGCCAGCAGCCACACCGGGACAGGTTCCTGGATAAGTTCACCCCTCCACTTT. It translates to CASSHTGTGSWISSPLHF. Full variable domain (rest looked up from reference TRBV28 and TRBJ1-6): DVKVTQSSRYLVKRTGEKVFLECVQDMDHENMFWYRQDPGLGLRLIYFSYDVKMKEKGDIPEGYSVSREKKERFSLILESASTNQTSMYLCASSHTGTGSWISSPLHFGNGTRLTVT.

This clonotype showed up many times. The chain employs TRBV4-2 and TRBJ1-6; 10 nucleotides match TRBD1. Germline V gene lookup returns CDR1 LGHNA and CDR2 YNFKEQ. V dropped 3 bases and J dropped 9; count of bases not matched to a gene: 5. CDR3 length: 15 residues. The CDR3 spells CASSQEGDRGSPLHF. The CDR3 nucleotides are TGTGCCAGCAGCCAGGAGGGGGACAGGGGTTCACCCCTCCACTTT.

This clonotype came up many times. V gene TRBV19 combines with J gene TRBJ1-2; D is uncertain. The germline gives CDR1 LNHDA, CDR2 SQIVND (reference sequence). The CDR3 length is 13 residues. V lost 5 bases and J 3 bases, leaving 10 bases between the germline ends. CDR3 sequence reads: CASSLQVYYGYTF. CDR3 nucleotide sequence: TGTGCCAGTAGTTTGCAGGTTTACTATGGCTACACCTTC.

The genes are TRBV9 and TRBJ2-6; D gene uncertain. This CDR3 spans 15 amino acids. Trimming took off 0 bases at V and 2 bases at J, with 6 bases between the two ends. CDR1 and CDR2 from the germline V gene are SGDLS and YYNGEE. The CDR3 DNA follows: TGTGCCAGCAGCGTAGGCCTAGCTGGGGCCAACGTCCTGACTTTC. It yields the protein CASSVGLAGANVLTF.

This clonotype occurred many times. The V gene is TRBV6-5, the J gene TRBJ1-1; no clear D gene. CDR1 and CDR2 (germline): MNHEY, SVGAGI. Trimming cost V 7 bases and J 5 bases, with 20 bases left between them. The CDR3 covers 15 residues. CDR3 in DNA: TGTGCCAGCATTGTCCCGACGGATTCTGGGACTGAAGCTTTCTTT. Protein product: CASIVPTDSGTEAFF.

The V and J genes are TRBV7-6 and TRBJ1-6; D uncertain. V was cut by 5 bases and J by 0 bases, with 14 bases left in between. The CDR3 loop spans 17 amino acids. Germline V gives CDR1 SGHVS, CDR2 FNYEAQ. This CDR3 is CASSPRENYSYNSPLHF. For the CDR3, the DNA is TGTGCCAGCAGCCCTCGCGAGAATTACTCCTATAATTCACCCCTCCACTTT.

This clonotype was seen a few times. The V call is TRBV29-1, the J call TRBJ2-1, with TRBD2 as a possible D gene (6 bases). The germline V and J ends were trimmed by 6 bases and 8 bases, with 14 bases remaining between them. The V gene's germline CDR1 is SQVTM and CDR2 ANQGSEA. This CDR3 is 12 amino acids long. In DNA, the CDR3 is TGCAGCGTGGGACGGGGGATGGATGAGCAGTTCTTC. Residues: CSVGRGMDEQFF.

A few counts support this clonotype. The chain couples TRBV7-6 to TRBJ2-2; no definite D call. V lost 5 bases, J lost 3 bases, and 13 bases lay in between. The CDR3 contains 15 residues. In germline, CDR1 is SGHVS, CDR2 FNYEAQ. The CDR3 DNA reads as TGTGCCAGCAGCCCCTACGACGTATACACCGGGGAGCTGTTTTTT. Protein product: CASSPYDVYTGELFF.

In its sample, this clonotype was seen many times. The chain employs TRBV30 and TRBJ2-1; D not certain. The germline V and J ends were trimmed by 3 bases and 4 bases, with 10 bases remaining between them. The germline V gene encodes CDR1 GTSNPN and CDR2 SVGIG (reference sequence). The CDR3 runs 13 residues. CDR3 amino acids: CAWRPGAYNEQFF. The CDR3 DNA sequence: TGTGCCTGGAGACCGGGCGCTTACAATGAGCAGTTCTTC.

In its sample, this clonotype was seen many times. The chain uses TRBV28 and TRBJ2-1; 7 bases match TRBD1. V shed 3 bases, J shed 8 bases, and the junction held 10 bases outside the gene matches. This CDR3 region has 15 residues. CDR1 and CDR2 from the germline V gene are MDHEN and SYDVKM. The CDR3 DNA reads as TGTGCCAGCAGTTTCTCGGCAGGGGGTCGCGATGAGCAGTTCTTC. Translating it yields CASSFSAGGRDEQFF.

This clonotype came up a few times. The V call is TRBV3-1, the J call TRBJ2-1, with D possibly being TRBD2 (5 bases). V lost 3 bases, J lost 6 bases, and 15 bases lay in between. The germline gives CDR1 LGHDT, CDR2 YNNKEL (reference sequence). This CDR3 is 15 amino acids long. The CDR3 spells CASSHSGSNANEQFF. The DNA of the CDR3 is TGTGCCAGCAGCCACTCGGGGTCGAACGCCAATGAGCAGTTCTTC.

This clonotype was seen many times. The chain has TRBV18 and TRBJ2-1; 12 nucleotides match TRBD2. V shed 5 bases, J shed 0 bases, and the junction held 8 bases outside the gene matches. The CDR3 contains 18 residues. From germline, CDR1 is KGHSH and CDR2 LQKENI. The CDR3 DNA reads TGTGCCAGCTCAGCAGGAGGGACTAGCGGGTTCTCCTACAATGAGCAGTTCTTC. Residues: CASSAGGTSGFSYNEQFF. The full variable domain, its missing parts supplied by reference TRBV18 and TRBJ2-1, is NAGVMQNPRHLVRRRGQEARLRCSPMKGHSHVYWYRQLPEEGLKFMVYLQKENIIDESGMPKERFSAEFPKEGPSILRIQQVVRGDSAAYFCASSAGGTSGFSYNEQFFGPGTRLTVL.

This clonotype was detected many times. The gene calls are TRBV12-3 or TRBV12-4 and TRBJ1-4; 8 positions match TRBD1. Germline trimming cut 4 bases from V and 0 bases from J; bases unmatched to any gene: 16. The CDR3 is 20 residues long. CDR3 nucleotide sequence: TGTGCCAGCAGTTCTCGGACAGGGAAGATCTTAGATACAACTAATGAAAAACTGTTTTTT. Its protein is CASSSRTGKILDTTNEKLFF.

This chain links TRBV9 with TRBJ2-7, with 8 nucleotides matching TRBD1. In germline, CDR1 is SGDLS, CDR2 YYNGEE. The V segment lost 4 bases and the J segment 4 bases; nucleotides outside the gene matches: 7. CDR3 length: 14 amino acids. This CDR3 is CASSQGTGQYEQYF. As DNA, the CDR3 is TGTGCCAGCAGCCAGGGGACAGGACAATACGAGCAGTACTTC.

As DNA, the CDR3 is TGTGCCAGCAGTTCCCCCGGAACTGGGGCCAACGTCCTGACTTTC. This translates into CASSSPGTGANVLTF. The rearrangement joins TRBV6-2 or TRBV6-3 to TRBJ2-6, with D uncertain. The CDR3 is made up of 15 amino acids. Germline CDR1 reads MNHEY; CDR2 reads SVGEGT. Trimming removed 4 bases from V and 2 bases from J, with 9 bases in between.

This clonotype has a count of ten or more. The chain combines TRBV19 with TRBJ2-4, with D perhaps given as TRBD1 or TRBD2 (5 bases each). Germline-derived CDR1 and CDR2 are LNHDA and SQIVND (reference sequence). Trimming shortened V by 5 bases and J by 6 bases, and 20 bases separated the two germline ends. The CDR3 runs to 16 residues. CDR3 sequence (DNA): TGTGCCAGTAGTCATGGTCCGGGACGGCCTGGAAACATTCAGTACTTC. As protein: CASSHGPGRPGNIQYF.